These 10 T cell receptor beta chains came from one sample sequenced in a study of T cell responses to AZD1222 COVID-19 vaccine (dated by TCRdb to the early 2020s). In the paper's terms, the time point label means: baseline before first vaccination. The library was made by the immunoSEQ multiplex PCR assay. The source is immuneACCESS, and TCRdb retained only in-frame sequences with V and J called. Part of the clones is not carried over; for the studies checked, unresolved V genes explain less than half of this, and the remainder is unexplained. The sample has 90,000 to 100,000 clones on record, roughly 91% of them singletons. 3.7% of the sample is taken by the ten largest. The material was peripheral blood, obtained on day 0 of AZD1222 vaccination. The receptors originated from an adult in good health.

The rearrangement uses TRBV12-5 and TRBJ2-3; D is unclear. This CDR3 region has 16 residues. V was shortened by 3 bases and J by 0 bases, with 13 bases between the two germline ends. The germline V gene has CDR1 LGHNT and CDR2 FRNRAP. CDR3 nucleotide sequence: TGTGCTAGTGGTTTTACAAGGACCACTAGCACAGATACGCAGTATTTT. The encoded protein is CASGFTRTTSTDTQYF.

This clone was observed a few times. The rearrangement uses TRBV27 and TRBJ2-7; the D is unclear. The CDR3 loop spans 14 amino acids. Trimming took off 3 bases at V and 2 bases at J, with 11 bases between the two ends. The germline V gene has CDR1 MNHEY and CDR2 SMNVEV (reference sequence). CDR3 amino acids: CASSFAIYTYEQYF. CDR3 bases: TGTGCCAGCAGTTTCGCGATTTATACCTACGAGCAGTACTTC.

This clone was seen only once. The V and J genes are TRBV10-1 and TRBJ2-2, with no clear D. The CDR3 runs to 15 residues. The V gene lost 0 bases and the J gene lost 4 bases, with 9 bases spanning the gap. The germline V gene has CDR1 WNHNN and CDR2 SYGVQD (reference sequence). The CDR3 nucleotides are TGCGCCAGCAGTGAGTCACCCCCTGGCACCGGGGAGCTGTTTTTT. It encodes CASSESPPGTGELFF.

The DNA for the CDR3 is TGTGCCAGCAGTGAGGGTCAGACAGGGCCCATGGAAGATACGCAGTATTTT. Encoded protein: CASSEGQTGPMEDTQYF. V usage is TRBV2 and J usage is TRBJ2-3; 7 bases map to TRBD1. Germline values: CDR1 SNHLY, CDR2 FYNNEI. The CDR3 runs to 17 residues. V was clipped by 3 bases and J by 5 bases; unmatched bases: 14.

The gene calls are TRBV7-3 and TRBJ2-1; weak D call: TRBD1 (7 bases). The germline CDR1 and CDR2 sequences are SGHTA and FQGTGA. V was clipped by 3 bases and J by 4 bases, with 10 bases between them. This CDR3 spans 14 amino acids. The CDR3 nucleotides are TGTGCCAGCAGCTTCAGGGGGGCTTACAATGAGCAGTTCTTC. Translating it yields CASSFRGAYNEQFF. Combining the CDR3 with reference TRBV7-3 and TRBJ2-1 gives the whole variable domain GAGVSQTPSNKVTEKGKYVELRCDPISGHTALYWYRQSLGQGPEFLIYFQGTGAADDSGLPNDRFFAVRPEGSVSTLKIQRTERGDSAVYLCASSFRGAYNEQFFGPGTRLTVL.

This chain links TRBV18 with TRBJ1-1; D remains ambiguous. Germline lookup yields CDR1 KGHSH and CDR2 LQKENI. CDR3 length: 14 residues. The V end was cut by 0 bases, the J end by 3 bases, with 8 bases between. The CDR3 DNA sequence: TGTGCCAGCTCACCACCTATTCGGGACACTGAAGCTTTCTTT. Translating it yields CASSPPIRDTEAFF.

This rearrangement joins TRBV27 to TRBJ1-5; 7 bases align to TRBD1. The CDR3 loop spans 17 amino acids. The trim removed 0 bases at V and 4 bases at J, leaving 9 bases unmatched. The V gene's germline CDR1 is MNHEY and CDR2 SMNVEV (reference sequence). The CDR3 coding sequence is TGTGCCAGCAGTTTATCGGGGTGGGACAGCGCGAATCAGCCCCAGCATTTT. Translated: CASSLSGWDSANQPQHF.

The chain is built from TRBV13 and TRBJ2-3, with 13 bases fitting TRBD2. The CDR3 is made up of 16 amino acids. Germline CDR1 PRHDT, CDR2 FYEKMQ (reference sequence). Germline trimming cut 1 base from V and 5 bases from J; bases unmatched to any gene: 3. DNA of the CDR3: TGTGCCAGCAGCTTAGCCGGGACTAGCGGGGAAGATACGCAGTATTTT. Translating it yields CASSLAGTSGEDTQYF.

This clone was seen only once. The chain links TRBV10-3 to TRBJ1-1; unclear D gene. The germline V and J ends were trimmed by 7 bases and 7 bases, with 13 bases remaining between them. The germline V gene encodes CDR1 ENHRY and CDR2 SYGVKD. The CDR3 extends over 12 amino acids. The CDR3 loop is CAIKTPGFEAFF. CDR3 DNA sequence: TGTGCCATCAAGACTCCTGGGTTTGAAGCTTTCTTT.

The chain uses TRBV28 and TRBJ1-4; 8 bases are a match to TRBD1. The CDR3 has 13 residues. The V gene's germline CDR1 is MDHEN and CDR2 SYDVKM. The CDR3 DNA sequence: TGTGGCCATTCCCTGGGACAGGACGAAAAACTGTTTTTT. Translation: CGHSLGQDEKLFF.